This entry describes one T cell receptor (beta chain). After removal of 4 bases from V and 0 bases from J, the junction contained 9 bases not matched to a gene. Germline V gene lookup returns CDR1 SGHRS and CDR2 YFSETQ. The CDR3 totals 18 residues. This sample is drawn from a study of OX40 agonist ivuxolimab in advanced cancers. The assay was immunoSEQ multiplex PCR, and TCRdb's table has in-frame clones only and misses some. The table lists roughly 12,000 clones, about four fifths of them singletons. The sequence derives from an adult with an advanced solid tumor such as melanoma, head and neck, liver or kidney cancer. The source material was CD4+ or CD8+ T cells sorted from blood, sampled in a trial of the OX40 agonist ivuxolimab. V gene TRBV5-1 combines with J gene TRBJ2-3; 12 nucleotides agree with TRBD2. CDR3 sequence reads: CASSPKGLAGTSTDTQYF. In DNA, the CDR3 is TGCGCCAGCAGCCCTAAAGGACTAGCGGGAACTAGCACAGATACGCAGTATTTT.